This T cell receptor beta chain was found in a study of T cells after yellow fever vaccination. Regarding this clonotype: As yet, its antigen is unknown.

One entry per CDR3 protein results from TCRdb running MiXCR on the 5' RACE reads. In the table there are under 300,000 distinct CDR3 sequences, over 6.5% of which are singletons. Findings of the study overall: Detected again after the booster were most primary-vaccination clones, at about 96% CD4 and about 90% CD8. By day 5 rather than day 15, the secondary response had peaked, though it was weaker.

Sequenced here: CD4+ T cells sorted from PBMCs, sampled on the day of the yellow fever booster vaccination. This receptor was taken from a man younger than 40 who received the YFV17D yellow fever vaccine.

CDR3 coding DNA: TGTGCCACAGACAGGGGGATCATGGCCGGGGAGCTGTTTTTT. It encodes CATDRGIMAGELFF. The chain employs TRBV28 and TRBJ2-2; 9 bases map to TRBD1. With V trimmed by 10 bases and J by 6 bases, 9 bases remained unmatched. The CDR3 covers 14 residues. Per the germline V gene, CDR1 is MDHEN and CDR2 is SYDVKM.